These 11 T cell receptor beta chains came from one sample sequenced in a study of healthy donors' naive CD4 and CD8 T cells. TCR libraries were built from about 0.55 ug of total RNA by linear amplification. TCRdb re-analysed the reads in MiXCR, keeping a single row per CDR3 protein. The sample records around 180,000 distinct CDR3 sequences, around 80% being singletons. The specimen was naive CD4+ and CD8+ T cells sorted from blood, pooled from several donors. These receptors came from a pool of human donors in good health; the sample pools cells from several healthy donors.

The rearrangement links TRBV27 to TRBJ2-5; the match to TRBD2 covers 10 bases. The CDR3 consists of 15 residues. Germline lookup yields CDR1 MNHEY and CDR2 SMNVEV (reference sequence). The V segment lost 6 bases and the J segment 6 bases; nucleotides outside the gene matches: 10. CDR3 sequence (DNA): TGTGCCAGCAGACTAGCGGGGAATTCTCTGAAGACCCAGTACTTC. It is translated as CASRLAGNSLKTQYF.

As concerns this clonotype: The junction does not match germline at one end; this may be a read error. V and J are TRBV5-1 and TRBJ1-4, with unresolved D. Germline V gives CDR1 SGHRS, CDR2 YFSETQ. CDR3 size: 17 residues. CDR3 in amino acids: CASSLATESIGNEKLFF. CDR3 coding DNA: TGTGCCAGCAGCTTGGCTACGGAGTCAATAGGAAATGAAAAACTGTTTTTT.

This chain joins TRBV19 and TRBJ1-2; D is uncertain. The CDR3 loop spans 15 amino acids. The germline CDR1 and CDR2 sequences are LNHDA and SQIVND (reference sequence). The V and J ends lost 6 bases and 7 bases respectively, with 21 bases between them. As DNA, the CDR3 is TGTGCCAGTAGACGCGACGGACTCGCCGAGGGTGGCTACACCTTC. Translation: CASRRDGLAEGGYTF.

The chain is built from TRBV6-5 and TRBJ2-3; TRBD1 matches 9 bases. V gave up 6 bases and J gave up 5 bases; unmatched junction bases: 12. This CDR3 has 16 residues. Germline V gene sequence: CDR1 MNHEY, CDR2 SVGAGI. The CDR3 here is CASSHNRGLRRDTQYF. DNA of the CDR3: TGTGCCAGCAGCCACAACAGGGGGCTGAGGAGAGATACGCAGTATTTT.

This clonotype was observed a handful of times. The gene calls are TRBV15 and TRBJ2-3; 7 nucleotides agree with TRBD2. Germline CDR1 and CDR2: LNHNV and YYDKDF (reference sequence). V lost 0 bases and J lost 4; bases outside the gene matches: 4. This CDR3 has 15 amino acids. The DNA for the CDR3 is TGTGCCACCAGCAGAGATCCGCTAGCGGCAGATACGCAGTATTTT. Translation: CATSRDPLAADTQYF.

This chain joins TRBV29-1 and TRBJ1-2, with D possibly matching TRBD1 (5 bases). Between the trimmed V and J ends, which lost 0 bases and 8 bases, there was a span of 13 bases. The CDR3 covers 13 residues. Germline CDR1 SQVTM, CDR2 ANQGSEA. The CDR3 DNA is TGCAGCGTTGAAGATCGATGGGGGAACGGCTACACCTTC. This codes for CSVEDRWGNGYTF.

The chain carries TRBV12-3 or TRBV12-4 and TRBJ2-5, with D hard to call. Trimming shortened V by 6 bases and J by 5 bases, and 22 bases separated the two germline ends. The CDR3 extends over 16 amino acids. CDR3 sequence: CASRRSTPLTLETQYF. In nucleotides, the CDR3 is TGTGCCAGCAGACGTTCTACTCCATTAACCCTGGAGACCCAGTACTTC.

The chain has TRBV6-5 and TRBJ1-6, with no clear D. The V gene lost 4 bases and the J gene lost 0 bases, with 13 bases spanning the gap. Germline values: CDR1 MNHEY, CDR2 SVGAGI. The CDR3 runs 17 residues. The CDR3 bases are TGTGCCAGCAGTTCCCTACAAGCGAGCTCCTATAATTCACCCCTCCACTTT. It specifies CASSSLQASSYNSPLHF.

The chain joins TRBV21-1 to TRBJ1-3. TRBV21-1 is a recognized pseudogene. The CDR3 runs 15 residues. The CDR3 reads CASSKARAAGNTIYF. As DNA, the CDR3 is TGTGCCAGCAGCAAAGCTCGAGCAGCTGGAAACACCATATATTTT.

This clonotype has just one count. The V and J genes are TRBV29-1 and TRBJ1-1; D is unclear. CDR3 length: 13 amino acids. CDR1 and CDR2 from the germline V gene are SQVTM and ANQGSEA. V lost 3 bases, J lost 0 bases, and 8 bases lay in between. CDR3 in amino acids: CSVEQSLNTEAFF. In nucleotides, the CDR3 is TGCAGCGTTGAGCAGAGCTTGAACACTGAAGCTTTCTTT. Drawing the rest from reference TRBV29-1 and TRBJ1-1, the complete variable domain is SAVISQKPSRDICQRGTSLTIQCQVDSQVTMMFWYRQQPGQSLTLIATANQGSEATYESGFVIDKFPISRPNLTFSTLTVSNMSPEDSSIYLCSVEQSLNTEAFFGQGTRLTVV.

This chain joins TRBV29-1 and TRBJ1-1, with D uncertain. CDR3 size: 10 residues. Germline V gene sequence: CDR1 SQVTM, CDR2 ANQGSEA. The V end was cut by 6 bases, the J end by 6 bases, with 8 bases between. The CDR3 DNA follows: TGCAGCGTATGGACCCCTGAAGCTTTCTTT. Its translation: CSVWTPEAFF.